Below, 8 T cell receptor beta chains from the same sample are listed, as sequenced in a study of cytomegalovirus exposure and HLA in healthy donors. The study ran its PCR with 60 Vbeta and 13 Jbeta primers. This table comes from immunoSEQ multiplex PCR, and its TCRdb copy is limited to in-frame clones, with some not included. The repertoire holds 100,000 to 150,000 clones, with more than 70% as singletons. The sample consisted of PBMCs. These receptors originate from a woman aged 45-60 years in good health and CMV-seropositive.

V usage is TRBV7-2 and J usage is TRBJ1-6, with unresolved D. This CDR3 spans 16 amino acids. Trimming cost V 5 bases and J 4 bases, with 15 bases left between them. Per germline, CDR1 SGHTA and CDR2 FQGNSA. For the CDR3, the DNA is TGTGCCAGCAGCCCTGTACCCCCAGGTTATAATTCACCCCTCCACTTT. It codes for CASSPVPPGYNSPLHF.

V usage is TRBV13 and J usage is TRBJ2-5; no definite D call. CDR1 PRHDT and CDR2 FYEKMQ come from the germline V gene (reference sequence). CDR3 length: 14 amino acids. V was cut by 2 bases and J by 0 bases, with 7 bases left in between. The CDR3, as DNA: TGTGCCAGCAGCTTACGGGTAAACCAAGAGACCCAGTACTTC. Protein: CASSLRVNQETQYF. The full variable domain, completed using reference TRBV13 and TRBJ2-5, is AAGVIQSPRHLIKEKRETATLKCYPIPRHDTVYWYQQGPGQDPQFLISFYEKMQSDKGSIPDRFSAQQFSDYHSELNMSSLELGDSALYFCASSLRVNQETQYFGPGTRLLVL.

This clone was seen ten or more times. V is TRBV6-1 and J is TRBJ2-1; 9 bases match TRBD1. The J segment lost 7 bases and the V segment lost 6 bases, leaving 10 bases of the junction unmatched. This CDR3 contains 15 residues. Germline CDR1 MNHNS, CDR2 SASEGT. The CDR3 here is CASSHTGGNLNEQFF. The CDR3 DNA reads TGTGCCAGCAGCCACACAGGGGGCAACTTAAATGAGCAGTTCTTC.

This rearrangement joins TRBV27 to TRBJ2-1, with TRBD2 matching 11 bases. In germline, CDR1 is MNHEY, CDR2 SMNVEV (reference sequence). V shed 6 bases, J shed 8 bases, and the junction held 6 bases outside the gene matches. The CDR3 covers 14 residues. CDR3 region: CASRLAGGPDEQFF. The CDR3, as DNA: TGTGCCAGCAGGTTAGCGGGAGGGCCGGATGAGCAGTTCTTC.

The chain links TRBV30 to TRBJ2-7; possible D gene TRBD2, 5 bases. Trimming left V 0 bases short and J 6 bases short, with 9 bases between. The CDR3 is 12 amino acids. Germline V gene data show CDR1 as GTSNPN and CDR2 as SVGIG (reference sequence). The DNA for the CDR3 is TGTGCCTGGAGTGTACGAGGGTTCGAGCAGTACTTC. Its protein is CAWSVRGFEQYF.

CDR3 residues: CASRAESYEQYF. The CDR3 nucleotides are TGTGCCAGCAGAGCGGAGTCCTACGAGCAGTACTTC. The V gene is TRBV2, the J gene TRBJ2-7, with D tentatively TRBD2 (5 bases). CDR1 and CDR2 from the germline V gene are SNHLY and FYNNEI. Between the trimmed V and J ends, which lost 6 bases and 1 base, there was a span of 7 bases. This CDR3 has 12 residues.

The CDR3 region has the DNA TGCAGCGTTGGACAGGGGGCGCGATACACTGAAGCTTTCTTT. This sequence encodes CSVGQGARYTEAFF. The chain links TRBV29-1 to TRBJ1-1; TRBD1 aligns across 10 bases. Germline assignment: CDR1 SQVTM and CDR2 ANQGSEA. The CDR3 extends over 14 amino acids. J lost 3 bases, V lost 4 bases, and 5 bases had no gene match. The entire variable domain, with the rest obtained from reference TRBV29-1 and TRBJ1-1, is as follows: SAVISQKPSRDICQRGTSLTIQCQVDSQVTMMFWYRQQPGQSLTLIATANQGSEATYESGFVIDKFPISRPNLTFSTLTVSNMSPEDSSIYLCSVGQGARYTEAFFGQGTRLTVV.

The rearrangement uses TRBV6-1 and TRBJ2-7; D remains unclear. This CDR3 contains 17 residues. With 4 bases removed from V and 5 bases from J, the gap between germline ends came to 24 bases. Germline V CDR1 and CDR2: MNHNS, SASEGT. CDR3 loop: CASSGILWRLGVDEQYF. CDR3 in DNA: TGTGCCAGCAGTGGAATCCTCTGGCGGCTAGGTGTGGACGAGCAGTACTTC.